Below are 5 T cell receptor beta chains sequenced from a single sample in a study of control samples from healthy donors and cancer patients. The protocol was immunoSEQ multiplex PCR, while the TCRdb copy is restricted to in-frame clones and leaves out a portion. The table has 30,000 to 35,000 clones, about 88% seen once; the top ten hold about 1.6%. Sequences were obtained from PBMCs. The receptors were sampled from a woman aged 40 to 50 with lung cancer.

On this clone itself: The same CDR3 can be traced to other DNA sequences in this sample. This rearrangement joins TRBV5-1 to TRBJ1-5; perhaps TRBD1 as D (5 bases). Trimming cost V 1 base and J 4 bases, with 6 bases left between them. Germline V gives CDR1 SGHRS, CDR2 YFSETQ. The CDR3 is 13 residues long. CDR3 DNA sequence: TGCGCCAGCAGCTTGACAGGTAATCAGCCCCAGCATTTT. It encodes CASSLTGNQPQHF.

DNA for the CDR3: TGTGCCACCAGTGATTTGCAGGGATCCACCACAGATACGCAGTATTTT. It specifies CATSDLQGSTTDTQYF. The gene calls are TRBV24-1 and TRBJ2-3; D might be TRBD1 (5 bases). Germline CDR1 reads KGHDR; CDR2 reads SFDVKD. V was cut by 0 bases and J by 2 bases, with 11 bases left in between. CDR3 length equals 16 residues.

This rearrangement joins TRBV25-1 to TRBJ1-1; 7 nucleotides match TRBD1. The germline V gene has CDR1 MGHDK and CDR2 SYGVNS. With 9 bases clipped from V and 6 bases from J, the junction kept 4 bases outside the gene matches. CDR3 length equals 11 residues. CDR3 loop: CASLQGAEAFF. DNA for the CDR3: TGTGCCAGTCTGCAGGGGGCTGAAGCTTTCTTT.

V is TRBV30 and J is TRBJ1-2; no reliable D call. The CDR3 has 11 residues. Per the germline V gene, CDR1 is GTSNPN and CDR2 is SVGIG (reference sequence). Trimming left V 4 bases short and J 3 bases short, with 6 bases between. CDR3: CAWNRDYGYTF. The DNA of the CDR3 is TGTGCCTGGAATCGGGACTATGGCTACACCTTC.

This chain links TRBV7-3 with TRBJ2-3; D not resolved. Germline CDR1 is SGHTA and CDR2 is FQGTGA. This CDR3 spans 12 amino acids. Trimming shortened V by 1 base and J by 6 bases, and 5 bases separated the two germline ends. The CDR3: CASSLIGDTQYF. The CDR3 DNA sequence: TGTGCCAGCAGCTTAATTGGGGATACGCAGTATTTT.